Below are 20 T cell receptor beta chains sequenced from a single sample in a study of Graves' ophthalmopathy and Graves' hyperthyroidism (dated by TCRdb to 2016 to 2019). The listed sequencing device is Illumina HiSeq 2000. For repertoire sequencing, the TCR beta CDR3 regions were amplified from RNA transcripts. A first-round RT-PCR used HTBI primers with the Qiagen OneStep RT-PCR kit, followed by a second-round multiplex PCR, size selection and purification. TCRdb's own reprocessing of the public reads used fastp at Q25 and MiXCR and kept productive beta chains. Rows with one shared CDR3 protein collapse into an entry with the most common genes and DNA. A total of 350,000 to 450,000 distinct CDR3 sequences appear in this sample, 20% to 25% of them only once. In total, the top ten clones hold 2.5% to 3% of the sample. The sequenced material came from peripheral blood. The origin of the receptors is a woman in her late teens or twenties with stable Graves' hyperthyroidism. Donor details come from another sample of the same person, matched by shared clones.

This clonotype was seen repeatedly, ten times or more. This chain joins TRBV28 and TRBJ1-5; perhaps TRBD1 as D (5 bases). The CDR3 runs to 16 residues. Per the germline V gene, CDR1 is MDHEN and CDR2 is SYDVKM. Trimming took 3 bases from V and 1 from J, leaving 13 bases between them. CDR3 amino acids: CASSLSGGVSNQPQHF. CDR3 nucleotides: TGTGCCAGCAGTTTGTCCGGGGGGGTGAGCAATCAGCCCCAGCATTTT. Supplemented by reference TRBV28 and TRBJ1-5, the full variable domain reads DVKVTQSSRYLVKRTGEKVFLECVQDMDHENMFWYRQDPGLGLRLIYFSYDVKMKEKGDIPEGYSVSREKKERFSLILESASTNQTSMYLCASSLSGGVSNQPQHFGDGTRLSIL.

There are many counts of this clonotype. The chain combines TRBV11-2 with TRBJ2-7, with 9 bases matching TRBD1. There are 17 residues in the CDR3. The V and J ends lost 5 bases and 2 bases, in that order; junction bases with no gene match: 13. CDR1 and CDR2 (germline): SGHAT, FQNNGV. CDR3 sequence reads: CASSPLFLRQGAYEQYF. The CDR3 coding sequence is TGTGCCAGCAGCCCATTATTTCTGAGACAGGGGGCCTACGAGCAGTACTTC.

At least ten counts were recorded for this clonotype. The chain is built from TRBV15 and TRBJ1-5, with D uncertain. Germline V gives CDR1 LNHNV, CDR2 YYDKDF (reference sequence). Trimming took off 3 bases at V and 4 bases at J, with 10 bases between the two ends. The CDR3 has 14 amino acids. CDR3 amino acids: CATSRGRRNQPQHF. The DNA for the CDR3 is TGTGCCACCAGCAGGGGGAGGAGAAATCAGCCCCAGCATTTT.

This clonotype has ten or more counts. The CDR3 coding sequence is TGTGCCAGCAGCAGGGTCGGCCGGAGCTCCTACGAGCAGTACTTC. Its protein product is CASSRVGRSSYEQYF. V gene TRBV6-1 combines with J gene TRBJ2-7; tentative D call: TRBD1 (5 bases). Germline loops: CDR1 MNHNS, CDR2 SASEGT. CDR3 length: 15 amino acids. V was shortened by 6 bases and J by 0 bases, with 15 bases between the two germline ends.

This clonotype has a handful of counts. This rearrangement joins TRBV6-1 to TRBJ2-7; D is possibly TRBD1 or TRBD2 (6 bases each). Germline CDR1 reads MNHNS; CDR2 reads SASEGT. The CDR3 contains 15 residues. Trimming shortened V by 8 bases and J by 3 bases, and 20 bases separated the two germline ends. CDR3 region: CASARGQGFFYEQYF. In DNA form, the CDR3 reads TGTGCCAGCGCCCGGGGGCAGGGCTTCTTCTACGAGCAGTACTTC.

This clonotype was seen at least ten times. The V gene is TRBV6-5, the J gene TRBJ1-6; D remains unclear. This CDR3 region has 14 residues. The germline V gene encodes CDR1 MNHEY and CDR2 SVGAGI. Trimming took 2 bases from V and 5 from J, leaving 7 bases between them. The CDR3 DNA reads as TGTGCCAGCAGTTACGGAATAGATAATTCACCCCTCCACTTT. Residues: CASSYGIDNSPLHF.

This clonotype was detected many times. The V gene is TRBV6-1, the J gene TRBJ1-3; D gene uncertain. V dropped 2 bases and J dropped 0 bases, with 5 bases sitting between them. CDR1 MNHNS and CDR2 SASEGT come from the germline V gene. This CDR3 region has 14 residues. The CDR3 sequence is CASSEQSSGNTIYF. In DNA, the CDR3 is TGTGCCAGCAGTGAACAGAGCTCTGGAAACACCATATATTTT.

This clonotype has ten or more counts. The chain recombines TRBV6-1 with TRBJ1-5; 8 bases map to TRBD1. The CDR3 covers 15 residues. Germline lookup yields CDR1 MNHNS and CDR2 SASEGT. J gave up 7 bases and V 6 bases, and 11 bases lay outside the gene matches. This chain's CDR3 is CASSLQGATWQPQHF. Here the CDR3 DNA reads TGTGCCAGCAGCTTGCAGGGGGCGACCTGGCAGCCCCAGCATTTT.

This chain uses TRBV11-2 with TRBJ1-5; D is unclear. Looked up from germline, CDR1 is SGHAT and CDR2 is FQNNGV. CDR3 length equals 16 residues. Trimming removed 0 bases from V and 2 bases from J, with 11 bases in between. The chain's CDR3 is CASSLEGGWGNQPQHF. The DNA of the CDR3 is TGTGCCAGCAGCTTAGAGGGAGGGTGGGGCAATCAGCCCCAGCATTTT.

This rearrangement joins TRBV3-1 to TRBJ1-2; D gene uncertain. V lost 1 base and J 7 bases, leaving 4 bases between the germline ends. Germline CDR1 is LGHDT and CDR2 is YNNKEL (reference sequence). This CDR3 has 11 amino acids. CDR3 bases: TGTGCCAGCAGCCAAGCATTTGGCTACACCTTC. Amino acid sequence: CASSQAFGYTF. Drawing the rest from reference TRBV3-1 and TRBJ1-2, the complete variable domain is DTAVSQTPKYLVTQMGNDKSIKCEQNLGHDTMYWYKQDSKKFLKIMFSYNNKELIINETVPNRFSPKSPDKAHLNLHINSLELGDSAVYFCASSQAFGYTFGSGTRLTVV.

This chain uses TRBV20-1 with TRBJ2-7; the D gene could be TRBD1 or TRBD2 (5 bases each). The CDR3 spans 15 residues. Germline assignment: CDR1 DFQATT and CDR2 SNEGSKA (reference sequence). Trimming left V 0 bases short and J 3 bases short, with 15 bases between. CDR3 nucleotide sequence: TGCAGTGCTAGAGATGGTGGGGGTGCCAACTACGAGCAGTACTTC. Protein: CSARDGGGANYEQYF.

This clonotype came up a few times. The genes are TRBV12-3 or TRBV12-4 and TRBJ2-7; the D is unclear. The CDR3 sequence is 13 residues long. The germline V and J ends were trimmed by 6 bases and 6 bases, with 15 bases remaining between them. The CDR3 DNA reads TGTGCCAGCAGGCCGAGGCGTTTGGGCGAGCAGTACTTC. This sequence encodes CASRPRRLGEQYF.

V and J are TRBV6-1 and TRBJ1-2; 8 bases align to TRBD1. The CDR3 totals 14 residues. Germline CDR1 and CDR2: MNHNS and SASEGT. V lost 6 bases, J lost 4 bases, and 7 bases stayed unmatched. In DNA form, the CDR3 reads TGTGCCAGCAGCAAGGACAGGGACCTCTATGGCTACACCTTC. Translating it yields CASSKDRDLYGYTF.

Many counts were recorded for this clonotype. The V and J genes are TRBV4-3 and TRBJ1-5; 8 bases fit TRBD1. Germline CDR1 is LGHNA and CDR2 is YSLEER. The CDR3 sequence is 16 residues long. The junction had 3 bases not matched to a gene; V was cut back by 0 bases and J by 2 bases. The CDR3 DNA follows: TGCGCCAGCAGCCAAGAGTGGACAGGGCGCAATCAGCCCCAGCATTTT. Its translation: CASSQEWTGRNQPQHF.

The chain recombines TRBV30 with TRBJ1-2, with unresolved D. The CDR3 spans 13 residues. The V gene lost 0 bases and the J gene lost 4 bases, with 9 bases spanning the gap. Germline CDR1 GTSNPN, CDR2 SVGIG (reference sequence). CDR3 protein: CAWSVRGPYGYTF. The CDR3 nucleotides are TGTGCCTGGAGTGTTCGGGGTCCCTATGGCTACACCTTC. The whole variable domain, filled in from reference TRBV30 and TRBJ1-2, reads SQTIHQWPATLVQPVGSPLSLECTVEGTSNPNLYWYRQAAGRGLQLLFYSVGIGQISSEVPQNLSASRPQDRQFILSSKKLLLSDSGFYLCAWSVRGPYGYTFGSGTRLTVV.

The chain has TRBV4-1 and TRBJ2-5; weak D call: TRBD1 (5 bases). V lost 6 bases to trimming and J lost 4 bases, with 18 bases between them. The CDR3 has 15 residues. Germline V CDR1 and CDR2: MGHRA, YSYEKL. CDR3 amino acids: CASRGSAGRAETQYF. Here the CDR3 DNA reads TGCGCCAGCAGGGGTTCTGCAGGGCGAGCAGAGACCCAGTACTTC.

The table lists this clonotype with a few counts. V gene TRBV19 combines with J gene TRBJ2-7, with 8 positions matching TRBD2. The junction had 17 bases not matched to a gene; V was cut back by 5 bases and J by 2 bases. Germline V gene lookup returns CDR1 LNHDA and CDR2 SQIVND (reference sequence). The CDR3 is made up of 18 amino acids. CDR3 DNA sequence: TGTGCCAGTAGTCCTCGTCGAGGTAGCGGGACAAAACCCTACGAGCAGTACTTC. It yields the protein CASSPRRGSGTKPYEQYF.

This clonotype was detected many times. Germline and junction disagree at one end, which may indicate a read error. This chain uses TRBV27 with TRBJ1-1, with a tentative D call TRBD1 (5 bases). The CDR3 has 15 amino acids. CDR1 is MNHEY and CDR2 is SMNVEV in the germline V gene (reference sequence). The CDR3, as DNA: TGTGCCAGCAGTTTGGGAGGGCTTGCGGACACTGAAACTTTCTTT. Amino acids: CASSLGGLADTETFF.

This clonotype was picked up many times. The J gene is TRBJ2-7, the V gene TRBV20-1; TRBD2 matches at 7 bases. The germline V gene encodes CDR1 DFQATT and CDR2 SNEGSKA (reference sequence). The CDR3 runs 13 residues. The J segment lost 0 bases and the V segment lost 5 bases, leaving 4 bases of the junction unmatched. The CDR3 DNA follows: TGCAGTGCTGGGGACTATCTCTCCTACGAGCAGTACTTC. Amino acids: CSAGDYLSYEQYF.

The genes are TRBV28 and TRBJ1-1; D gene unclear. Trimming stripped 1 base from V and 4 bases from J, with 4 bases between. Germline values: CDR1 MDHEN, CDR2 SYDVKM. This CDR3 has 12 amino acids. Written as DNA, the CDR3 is TGTGCCAGCAGTTTATACGCCACTGAAGCTTTCTTT. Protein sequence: CASSLYATEAFF.